The rows below give T cell receptor beta chains drawn from one sample of a study of blood T cell repertoires in COVID-19. Here immunoSEQ multiplex PCR was the method, and the copy in TCRdb shows in-frame clones only, minus some. The table includes 290,000 or so clones, roughly 85% detected once. The sample taken for sequencing was PBMCs or T cells enriched from blood (not recorded which). Receptors were obtained from a man in his forties who had been exposed to COVID-19. Each CDR3 is given with its conserved first and last residue. A D gene is named only where the DNA matches it firmly. Clone sizes are given selectively: once, few, many, or a class where the clone is expanded.

size	V	J	D	CDR3	DNA
NA	TRBV30	TRBJ2-7	TRBD1	CAWDRGSDEQYF	TGTGCCTGGGACAGGGGGAGTGACGAGCAGTACTTC
NA	TRBV5-4	TRBJ1-4	NA	CASSSAVARTQANEKLFF	TGTGCCAGCAGCTCTGCCGTAGCCCGGACACAGGCTAATGAAAAACTGTTTTTT
NA	TRBV20-1	TRBJ1-1	NA	CSVPSRGTAFF	TGCAGTGTTCCGTCAAGAGGTACAGCTTTCTTT
NA	TRBV27	TRBJ1-5	NA	CASSLLTGANQPQHF	TGTGCCAGCAGTTTACTGACAGGAGCAAATCAGCCCCAGCATTTT
NA	TRBV7-9	TRBJ1-2	TRBD1	CASSFGQGLPLDYGYTF	TGTGCCAGCAGCTTCGGACAGGGGCTTCCTCTGGACTATGGCTACACCTTC
NA	TRBV19	TRBJ2-1	TRBD2	CASTTTVAGNNEQFF	TGTGCCAGTACGACAACGGTAGCGGGAAACAATGAGCAGTTCTTC
NA	TRBV7-9	TRBJ2-1	TRBD2	CASSQAGAFGEQFF	TGTGCCAGCAGCCAAGCGGGGGCCTTTGGTGAGCAGTTCTTC
few	TRBV14	TRBJ2-1	TRBD2	CASSPSEAGGPFQHEQFF	TGTGCCAGCAGCCCAAGCGAGGCGGGAGGGCCATTCCAACATGAGCAGTTCTTC
NA	TRBV27	TRBJ1-4	NA	CASSFNGGVNEKLFF	TGTGCCAGCAGTTTTAACGGGGGAGTTAATGAAAAACTGTTTTTT
many	TRBV5-1	TRBJ2-2	TRBD2	CASTPSGSFGELFF	TGCGCCAGCACCCCTAGCGGGAGTTTCGGGGAGCTGTTTTTT
few	TRBV2	TRBJ1-1	TRBD1	CASSLLPDRGAFF	TGTGCCAGCAGTCTACTCCCGGACAGGGGTGCTTTCTTT
NA	TRBV25-1	TRBJ1-5	TRBD1	CASSGVKQGEEYQPQHF	TGTGCCAGCAGTGGAGTCAAGCAGGGGGAAGAATATCAGCCCCAGCATTTT
NA	TRBV10-3	TRBJ2-5	NA	CAISEKLPGMETQYF	TGTGCCATCAGTGAAAAACTTCCAGGAATGGAGACCCAGTACTTC
NA	TRBV30	TRBJ1-5	TRBD1	CAWSMDRVAQPQHF	TGTGCCTGGAGTATGGACAGGGTAGCTCAGCCCCAGCATTTT
NA	TRBV3-1/TRBV3-2	TRBJ1-2	NA	CASSHGGGGYTF	TGTGCCAGCAGCCACGGGGGGGGTGGCTACACCTTC
NA	TRBV5-1	TRBJ2-7	NA	CASSLASRSQQYF	TGCGCCAGCAGCTTGGCCTCGAGATCGCAGCAGTACTTC
few	TRBV6-6	TRBJ2-7	TRBD1	CASSGQGEVQYF	TGTGCCAGCAGTGGACAGGGGGAGGTGCAGTACTTC
NA	TRBV5-5	TRBJ1-2	TRBD1	CASSRRGNRGDYGYTF	TGTGCCAGCAGCCGGAGGGGCAACAGGGGGGACTATGGCTACACCTTC
NA	TRBV9	TRBJ1-5	NA	CASSVDPAATQPQHF	TGTGCCAGCAGCGTAGACCCGGCGGCCACACAGCCCCAGCATTTT
NA	TRBV7-2	TRBJ2-1	TRBD1	CASSPGGQRYNEQFF	TGTGCCAGCAGCCCTGGGGGACAGAGATACAATGAGCAGTTCTTC
NA	TRBV7-3	TRBJ2-3	NA	CASSSGGFLDTQYF	TGTGCCAGCAGCTCGGGGGGCTTCCTGGATACGCAGTATTTT
NA	TRBV5-6	TRBJ2-7	NA	CASSLGQGPYEQYF	TGTGCCAGCAGCTTGGGTCAGGGCCCCTACGAGCAGTACTTC